This T cell receptor (beta chain) was sequenced for a study of CXCR3-negative and CXCR3-positive naive CD8 T cells. On this clonotype itself: Its antigen is still unknown.

The study, taken as a whole, reports: Similar TRBV-TRBJ usage was seen in naive cells (both CXCR3-negative and CXCR3-positive), but memory cells differed. In CXCR3-positive naive cells, the TRB CDR3s were more hydrophobic than in CXCR3-negative naive cells.

Researchers prepared the TRB cDNA libraries using 5' RACE with UMI labels. TCRdb reanalyzed the 5' RACE reads, giving one entry per CDR3 protein sequence and no DNA. In total, the table holds approximately 5,000 distinct CDR3 sequences. This sequence was found in a human donor in good health. Some clones in this sample may be carry-over from other donors' samples. Sequencing used naive CXCR3+ CD8+ T cells from blood. Subset noted: CD45RO-CCR7+CD27+CD95- naive CD8+ T cells expressing CXCR3 (TNR3+).

The CDR3 protein is CASSVAASGSNEQFF. The V call is TRBV9, the J call TRBJ2-1; TCRdb gives TRBD2 as the D gene, but with no DNA this cannot be confirmed. The length of the CDR3 is 15 residues. Germline V gene sequence: CDR1 SGDLS, CDR2 YYNGEE.